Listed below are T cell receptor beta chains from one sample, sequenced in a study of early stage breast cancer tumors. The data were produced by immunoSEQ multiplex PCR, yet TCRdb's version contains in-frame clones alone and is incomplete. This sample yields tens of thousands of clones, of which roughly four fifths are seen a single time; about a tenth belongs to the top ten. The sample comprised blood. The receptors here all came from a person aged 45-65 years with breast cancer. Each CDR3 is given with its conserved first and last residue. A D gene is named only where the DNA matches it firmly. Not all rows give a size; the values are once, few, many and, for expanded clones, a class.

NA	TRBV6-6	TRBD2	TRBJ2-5	TGTGCCAGCAGCCCCTCTCTAGCGGGGGGAGGAGAGACCCAGTACTTC	CASSPSLAGGGETQYF
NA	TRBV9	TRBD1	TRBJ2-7	TGTGCCAGCAGCGTAGAGGGACAGGGTTCCTACGAGCAGTACTTC	CASSVEGQGSYEQYF
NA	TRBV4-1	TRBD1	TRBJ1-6	TGCGCCAGCAGCCTCACCCCCACAGGGGCTGATAATTCACCCCTCCACTTT	CASSLTPTGADNSPLHF
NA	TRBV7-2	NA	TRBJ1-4	TGTGCCAGCAGCTTAGAAGGGGTATCTGAAAAACTGTTTTTT	CASSLEGVSEKLFF
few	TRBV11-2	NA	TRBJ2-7	TGTGCCAGCAGCCGAGCGCGGGGAGAGCAGTACTTC	CASSRARGEQYF
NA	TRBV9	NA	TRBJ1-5	TGTGCCAGCAGCGTACGTGGTTTGGACGTACAGAATCAGCCCCAGCATTTT	CASSVRGLDVQNQPQHF
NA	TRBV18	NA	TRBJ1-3	TGTGCCAGCTCACCACTGGGCAGGGCGGCTACTGGAAACACCATATATTTT	CASSPLGRAATGNTIYF
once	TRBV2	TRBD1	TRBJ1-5	TGTGCCAGCAGAGAGACAGGGGAGGTCAATCAGCCCCAGCATTTT	CASRETGEVNQPQHF
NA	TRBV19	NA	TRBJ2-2	TGTGCCAGTAGTATAGTTTTCGATACCGGGGAGCTGTTTTTT	CASSIVFDTGELFF
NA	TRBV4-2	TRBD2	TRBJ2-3	TGTGCCAGCAGCCAAGATGAGTGGCAGACGAGGACTAGCGGGGGGCTCCGCACAGATACGCAGTATTTT	CASSQDEWQTRTSGGLRTDTQYF
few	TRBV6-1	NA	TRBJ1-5	TGTGCCAGCAGTGAATGGGAGCCCCAGCATTTT	CASSEWEPQHF
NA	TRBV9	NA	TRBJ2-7	TGTGCCAGCAGCGTAGAGACACACTCTACCGAGCAGTACTTC	CASSVETHSTEQYF
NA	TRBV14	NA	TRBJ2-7	TGTGCCAGCCGGAGGGGCGGAATGTACGAGCAGTACTTC	CASRRGGMYEQYF
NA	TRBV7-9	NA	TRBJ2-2	TGTGCCAGCAGCTTAGCAGGGTCCGGGGAGCTGTTTTTT	CASSLAGSGELFF